The 16 T cell receptor beta chains in this list originate from one sample, sequenced in a study of blood T cell repertoires in COVID-19. Profiling relied on immunoSEQ multiplex PCR, and the TCRdb table lists in-frame clones only, not all of them. Counted here are about 42,000 clones, around 82% occurring once; the ten biggest clones make up 27%. The sample taken for sequencing was peripheral blood. These receptors originate from an elderly man with acute or convalescent COVID-19.

The genes are TRBV7-3 and TRBJ2-2, with 7 bases lining up with TRBD2. This CDR3 is 14 amino acids long. J lost 6 bases, V lost 6 bases, and 7 bases had no gene match. The germline V gene has CDR1 SGHTA and CDR2 FQGTGA. The CDR3 region is CASSAGLVSGELFF. The DNA of the CDR3 is TGTGCCAGCAGTGCCGGACTAGTTTCCGGGGAGCTGTTTTTT.

This chain's CDR3 is CASSQGWKGTEAFF. For the CDR3, the DNA is TGCGCCAGCAGCCAAGGGTGGAAGGGGACTGAAGCTTTCTTT. V is TRBV4-1 and J is TRBJ1-1, with TRBD1 as a possible D gene (5 bases). This CDR3 is built from 14 residues. V gave up 1 base and J gave up 5 bases, with 11 bases separating them. The germline CDR1 and CDR2 sequences are MGHRA and YSYEKL.

The chain joins TRBV27 to TRBJ2-1, with D maybe TRBD1 (5 bases). The CDR3 totals 12 residues. Germline CDR1 and CDR2: MNHEY and SMNVEV (reference sequence). Trimming removed 5 bases at V and 10 bases at J, with 12 bases between. Written as DNA, the CDR3 is TGTGCCAGCAGTCTGGACACGGTGGAGCAGTTCTTC. Translated, it gives CASSLDTVEQFF.

J is TRBJ2-3 and V is TRBV11-2, with TRBD2 as a possible D gene (6 bases). V lost 5 bases and J 1 base, leaving 13 bases between the germline ends. Germline assignment: CDR1 SGHAT and CDR2 FQNNGV. The CDR3 consists of 15 residues. CDR3 DNA sequence: TGTGCCAGCAGCCCCGGACTACTCCGCACAGATACGCAGTATTTT. Translating it yields CASSPGLLRTDTQYF.

The V call is TRBV4-1, the J call TRBJ2-7, with D perhaps matching TRBD1 (6 bases). CDR1 is MGHRA, CDR2 YSYEKL, per germline. This CDR3 region has 12 residues. V lost 1 base and J lost 9, with 10 bases in between. The CDR3 sequence is CASSQVRGAQYF. CDR3 coding DNA: TGCGCCAGCAGCCAAGTCAGGGGAGCGCAGTACTTC.

The V gene is TRBV5-1, the J gene TRBJ2-1; D is perhaps TRBD1 (6 bases). This CDR3 is built from 14 residues. Germline assignment: CDR1 SGHRS and CDR2 YFSETQ. V was clipped by 4 bases and J by 8 bases, with 16 bases between them. The CDR3 DNA sequence: TGCGCCAGCAGCCGAGGGGGTGTGGCCGATGAGCAGTTCTTC. Protein product: CASSRGGVADEQFF.

The chain joins TRBV29-1 to TRBJ1-2, with 7 bases fitting TRBD1. Germline lookup yields CDR1 SQVTM and CDR2 ANQGSEA. Trimming took 3 bases from V and 8 from J; bases not matched to a gene: 9. This CDR3 is 13 amino acids long. As DNA, the CDR3 is TGCAGCGTTGAGCCCTCCCCGGGACAGGGCTACACCTTC. As protein: CSVEPSPGQGYTF.

V usage is TRBV18 and J usage is TRBJ1-3, with D perhaps matching TRBD1 (6 bases). CDR3 length: 15 residues. From germline, CDR1 is KGHSH and CDR2 LQKENI. V gave up 5 bases and J gave up 3 bases, with 14 bases separating them. The CDR3 loop is CASSEIQGDGNTIYF. The CDR3 DNA follows: TGTGCCAGCTCAGAAATACAGGGAGATGGAAACACCATATATTTT. Complete variable domain (other parts from reference TRBV18 and TRBJ1-3): NAGVMQNPRHLVRRRGQEARLRCSPMKGHSHVYWYRQLPEEGLKFMVYLQKENIIDESGMPKERFSAEFPKEGPSILRIQQVVRGDSAAYFCASSEIQGDGNTIYFGEGSWLTVV.

This clone was detected many times. The J gene is TRBJ1-2, the V gene TRBV29-1, with 10 positions matching TRBD1. The CDR3 is 14 amino acids. V lost 5 bases and J lost 4; bases outside the gene matches: 7. Germline CDR1 reads SQVTM; CDR2 reads ANQGSEA. The CDR3 DNA reads TGCAGCGTTCGACAGGGGGCGAATCCCTATGGCTACACCTTC. This gives the protein CSVRQGANPYGYTF.

The chain carries TRBV28 and TRBJ1-4, with TRBD1 as a possible D gene (6 bases). V was shortened by 5 bases and J by 0 bases, with 13 bases between the two germline ends. CDR3 length: 16 amino acids. Germline CDR1 reads MDHEN; CDR2 reads SYDVKM. The CDR3 sequence is CASSLGQTTTNEKLFF. In nucleotides, the CDR3 is TGTGCCAGCAGTCTAGGACAGACGACAACTAATGAAAAACTGTTTTTT.

V gene TRBV12-5 combines with J gene TRBJ2-4, with 13 bases identical to TRBD2. The germline CDR1 and CDR2 sequences are LGHNT and FRNRAP. CDR3 length: 16 residues. With 6 bases clipped from V and 7 bases from J, the junction kept 9 bases outside the gene matches. The CDR3 sequence: CASGPGTSGTGNIQYF. The CDR3 coding sequence is TGTGCTAGTGGCCCCGGGACTAGCGGGACAGGGAACATTCAGTACTTC.

This chain links TRBV5-1 with TRBJ2-3; D uncertain. V was shortened by 9 bases and J by 8 bases, with 19 bases between the two germline ends. Germline V CDR1 and CDR2: SGHRS, YFSETQ. The CDR3 length is 13 residues. CDR3 DNA: TGCGCCACCTCCGTTGGGCCCACGGTTACGCAGTATTTT. Translated: CATSVGPTVTQYF.

The CDR3 reads CASRIQQGETEAFF. DNA of the CDR3: TGTGCCAGCAGAATTCAACAGGGGGAAACTGAAGCTTTCTTT. The V gene is TRBV11-3, the J gene TRBJ1-1, with 8 bases lining up with TRBD1. Germline CDR1 reads SGHNT; CDR2 reads YENEEA. The ends lost 6 bases at V and 5 bases at J; junction bases unmatched: 8. The CDR3 extends over 14 amino acids.

The chain links TRBV6-5 to TRBJ1-2; D unresolved. Germline V lookup: CDR1 MNHEY, CDR2 SVGAGI. This CDR3 contains 11 residues. Deletions cut 9 bases from V and 8 bases from J, with 13 bases between. CDR3 bases: TGTGCCAGTTATGGAGGTTACGGCTACACCTTC. Translated: CASYGGYGYTF.

The chain's CDR3 is CASSTTGTNSPLHF. The CDR3 region has the DNA TGTGCCAGCAGTACCACAGGGACCAATTCACCCCTCCACTTT. The chain employs TRBV2 and TRBJ1-6, with D possibly being TRBD1 (6 bases). Per germline, CDR1 SNHLY and CDR2 FYNNEI. The V gene lost 5 bases and the J gene lost 7 bases, with 12 bases spanning the gap. This CDR3 comprises 14 residues.

V and J are TRBV5-1 and TRBJ2-7; D may be TRBD2 (5 bases). The germline CDR1 and CDR2 sequences are SGHRS and YFSETQ. The CDR3 has 17 amino acids. The V end lost 0 bases, the J end lost 2 bases, and 18 bases lay between the germline ends. The CDR3 reads CASSLAQSSLLPYEQYF. The CDR3 DNA reads as TGCGCCAGCAGCTTGGCCCAGTCTAGCTTACTCCCCTACGAGCAGTACTTC.